This entry lists 3 T cell receptor beta chains sequenced from one sample in a study of T cell responses to AZD1222 COVID-19 vaccine. Data came from immunoSEQ multiplex PCR; TCRdb stores just in-frame clones and leaves some out. The table shows 130,000 or so clones, with 91% occurring only once. The source was peripheral blood, collected 28 days after the second AZD1222 dose. The receptors derive from an adult who received the AZD1222 COVID-19 vaccine.

The chain is built from TRBV6-5 and TRBJ2-1, with D unclear. The germline CDR1 and CDR2 sequences are MNHEY and SVGAGI. The CDR3 totals 16 residues. V shed 2 bases and J shed 5 bases, with 16 bases lying between them. The CDR3 sequence is CASSYTAQANHNEQFF. In DNA, the CDR3 is TGTGCCAGCAGTTACACCGCCCAAGCGAACCACAATGAGCAGTTCTTC.

This chain joins TRBV4-1 and TRBJ2-1, with 10 bases identical to TRBD2. Germline CDR1 and CDR2: MGHRA and YSYEKL. Trimming took 1 base from V and 4 from J; bases not matched to a gene: 4. CDR3 size: 16 residues. CDR3 coding DNA: TGCGCCAGCAGCCAAGCGAGTAGCGGGAGGTACAATGAGCAGTTCTTC. This encodes CASSQASSGRYNEQFF.

The chain links TRBV19 to TRBJ1-2, with D maybe TRBD1 (5 bases). The germline V and J ends were trimmed by 5 bases and 0 bases, with 16 bases remaining between them. CDR1 and CDR2 (germline): LNHDA, SQIVND (reference sequence). There are 16 residues in the CDR3. CDR3 DNA: TGTGCCAGTAGTCCCTCCGGGACCGAAGCTAACTATGGCTACACCTTC. Protein sequence: CASSPSGTEANYGYTF. Based on the CDR3 plus reference TRBV19 and TRBJ1-2, the full variable domain is DGGITQSPKYLFRKEGQNVTLSCEQNLNHDAMYWYRQDPGQGLRLIYYSQIVNDFQKGDIAEGYSVSREKKESFPLTVTSAQKNPTAFYLCASSPSGTEANYGYTFGSGTRLTVV.